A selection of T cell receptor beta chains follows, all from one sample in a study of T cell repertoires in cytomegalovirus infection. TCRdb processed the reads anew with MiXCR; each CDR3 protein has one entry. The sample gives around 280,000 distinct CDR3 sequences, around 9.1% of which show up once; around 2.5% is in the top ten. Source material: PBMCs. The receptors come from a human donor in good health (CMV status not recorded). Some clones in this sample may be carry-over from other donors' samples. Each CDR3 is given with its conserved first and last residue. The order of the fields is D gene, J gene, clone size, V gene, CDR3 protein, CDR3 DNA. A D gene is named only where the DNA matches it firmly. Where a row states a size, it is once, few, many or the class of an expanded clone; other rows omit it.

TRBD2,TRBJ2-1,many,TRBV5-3,CARSLGPGLAPNEQFF,TGTGCCAGAAGCTTGGGGCCGGGACTAGCCCCCAATGAGCAGTTCTTC
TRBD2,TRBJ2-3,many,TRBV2,CASHRERGGGGDTQYF,TGTGCCAGCCATCGAGAGCGGGGGGGCGGGGGAGATACGCAGTATTTT
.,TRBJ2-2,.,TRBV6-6,CASSYLGTGELFF,TGTGCCAGCAGTTACTTGGGCACCGGGGAGCTGTTTTTT
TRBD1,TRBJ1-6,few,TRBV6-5,CASSYDRAGNSPLHF,TGTGCCAGCAGTTACGACAGGGCCGGGAATTCACCCCTCCACTTT
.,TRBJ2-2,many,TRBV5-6,CASSLAGWNTGELFF,TGTGCCAGCAGCTTGGCCGGATGGAACACCGGGGAGCTGTTTTTT
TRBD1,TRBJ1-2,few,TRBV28,CASSFLGQGRGGGYGYTF,TGTGCCAGCAGTTTTTTAGGACAGGGAAGGGGGGGTGGCTATGGCTACACCTTC
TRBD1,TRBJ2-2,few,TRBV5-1,CASSKLQGAAGELFF,TGCGCCAGCAGCAAATTACAGGGGGCAGCCGGGGAGCTGTTTTTT
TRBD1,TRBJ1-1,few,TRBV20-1,CSAPGQGAYTEAFF,TGCAGTGCTCCGGGACAGGGGGCTTATACTGAAGCTTTCTTT
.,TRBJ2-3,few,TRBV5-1,CASSGEGRTDTQYF,TGCGCCAGCAGCGGAGAGGGGCGAACAGATACGCAGTATTTT
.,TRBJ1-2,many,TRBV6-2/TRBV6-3,CASSWGWADDGYTF,TGTGCCAGCAGTTGGGGATGGGCCGACGATGGCTACACCTTC
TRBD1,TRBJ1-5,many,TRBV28,CASKGQGAGQPQHF,TGTGCCAGCAAAGGACAGGGGGCTGGTCAGCCCCAGCATTTT